Listed below are T cell receptor beta chains from one sample, sequenced in a study of cytomegalovirus exposure and HLA in healthy donors. Assay used: immunoSEQ multiplex PCR; TCRdb lists only in-frame clones, some missing. The repertoire holds about 94,000 clones, with about three fifths as singletons. Input material: PBMCs. The receptor set was obtained from a man aged 25-45 years in good health and CMV-seronegative. Both conserved end residues are part of each CDR3. Each record gives: V gene, J gene, CDR3 protein.

V: TRBV5-1
J: TRBJ2-5
CDR3: CASSLAGDRETQYF

V: TRBV7-9
J: TRBJ1-2
CDR3: CASSLGGQGVSYTF

V: TRBV11-2
J: TRBJ2-3
CDR3: CASSFYRDTQYF

V: TRBV28
J: TRBJ1-5
CDR3: CASSLGQTNQPQHF

V: TRBV7-3
J: TRBJ1-2
CDR3: CASSTDRGARYTF

V: TRBV6-1
J: TRBJ1-5
CDR3: CASSESRTGGNPQHF

V: TRBV11-3
J: TRBJ1-1
CDR3: CASSLVIDTEAFF

V: TRBV25-1
J: TRBJ1-2
CDR3: CASSEPWGQAGQGPGYTF

V: TRBV6-5
J: TRBJ2-7
CDR3: CASSLLAGVLSYEQYF

V: TRBV7-6
J: TRBJ2-5
CDR3: CASSRTLTSGETQYF

V: TRBV7-2
J: TRBJ2-2
CDR3: CASSTRTSANGELFF

V: TRBV4-3
J: TRBJ2-1
CDR3: CASSQAARGGGDNEQFF

V: TRBV5-1
J: TRBJ2-1
CDR3: CASQTGTSGNEQFF

V: TRBV7-6
J: TRBJ1-2
CDR3: CASSQPGQGLEGYTF

V: TRBV6-5
J: TRBJ1-2
CDR3: CASGYVGEVVGYTF